The clone carrying this T cell receptor beta chain showed up just a few times. What it binds is unknown. The data were taken from a study of blood T cells in healthy people across ages. The V end was cut by 4 bases, the J end by 15 bases, with 14 bases between. The CDR3 covers 12 residues. The germline V gene encodes CDR1 SGHRS and CDR2 YFSETQ. The use of a sample-barcoded 5' primer and a J-beta primer mix characterized a second PCR of about 6 to 12 cycles. TCRdb recomputed calls from the 5' RACE reads with MiXCR, one row per CDR3 protein. The data show approximately 600,000 distinct CDR3 sequences, roughly 58% seen once. Study-level points and caveats: Higher naive T cell percentage went strongly together with higher TCR beta diversity.

The sequenced sample consisted of blood. This TCR came from a man aged 55-75 years in good health. The chain couples TRBV5-1 to TRBJ1-6; D remains ambiguous. The DNA for the CDR3 is TGCGCCAGCAGCCTAAGCGGGGATCACCTCCACTTT. Protein sequence: CASSLSGDHLHF.